Sequencing of this T cell receptor (beta chain) was carried out in a study of identical twins. The study, taken as a whole, reports: Cord blood's abundant beta clonotypes had fewer insertions, unlike memory repertoires.

Germline CDR1 SGHVS, CDR2 FNYEAQ. The CDR3 totals 13 residues. J was trimmed by 0 bases and V by 6 bases; bases with no gene match: 1. Using its own MiXCR run on the 5' RACE reads, TCRdb lists one record per CDR3 protein. This sample has over 250,000 distinct CDR3 sequences, with roughly 9.8% found just once. All of the donors were Caucasians in good health. Details on this clonotype: Its matching antigen is unknown.

Another study also made use of these data, one on yellow fever vaccine responses in identical twins. That source reports: Reportedly, the response of twins' T cells to the vaccine seemed partly convergent, partly personalized.

The TCR was taken from a woman aged 18-29 years in good health. V gene TRBV7-6 combines with J gene TRBJ2-5, with 7 bases matching TRBD2. Sequencing was carried out using CD8+ T cells sorted from blood. The CDR3 nucleotides read TGTGCCAGCAGTCTAGCGGACCAAGAGACCCAGTACTTC. It yields the protein CASSLADQETQYF.